The T cell receptor beta chain described here comes from a study of radiotherapy plus CTLA-4 blockade in lung cancer. The CDR3 has 13 residues. Germline V CDR1 and CDR2: GTSNPN, SVGIG (reference sequence). V was trimmed by 3 bases and J by 2 bases, leaving 11 bases between them. The repertoire was sequenced with immunoSEQ multiplex PCR; TCRdb's copy has only in-frame clones and lacks some. The table has 75,000 to 95,000 clones, 60% to 80% seen once. The chain carries TRBV30 and TRBJ2-7; TRBD1 might be the D (6 bases). The input for sequencing was peripheral blood, taken from a patient treated with radiotherapy plus ipilimumab. The source of this sequence is a human donor with non-small cell lung cancer that progressed on radiotherapy plus ipilimumab. This CDR3 reads CAWSYRETYEQYF. In nucleotides, the CDR3 is TGTGCCTGGAGCTACAGGGAGACCTACGAGCAGTACTTC.